This is a list of T cell receptor beta chains from one sample in a study of blood T cell repertoires in COVID-19. Assay used: immunoSEQ multiplex PCR; TCRdb lists only in-frame clones, some missing. This sample has approximately 200,000 clones, with about 85% found just once. Sequences were obtained from peripheral blood. These receptors were obtained from an older person with COVID-19, enrolled during active disease. Each CDR3 is given with its conserved first and last residue. Each record gives: J gene, D gene, V gene, clone size, CDR3 DNA, CDR3 protein. A D gene is named only where the DNA matches it firmly. Size is omitted from some rows. Given values are once, few, many or a class for expanded clones.

>TRBJ1-4|TRBD1|TRBV29-1|.
TGCAGCGTATCACTACAGGGGTTTTCGACTAATGAAAAACTGTTTTTT
CSVSLQGFSTNEKLFF
>TRBJ2-7|TRBD2|TRBV6-2/TRBV6-3|.
TGTGCCAGCAGTAACCCCCGGGGGGGAATTTACTTC
CASSNPRGGIYF
>TRBJ1-2|TRBD1|TRBV6-5|once
TGTGCCAGCACTCCAGGGGGATTGCGATATGGCTACACCTTC
CASTPGGLRYGYTF
>TRBJ2-2|.|TRBV20-1|.
TGCAGTGCTAGTGGACTTCGCACCGGGGAGCTGTTTTTT
CSASGLRTGELFF
>TRBJ2-5|.|TRBV28|.
TGTGCCAGCAGCGAGGCCAAGGTTTTGCCGACCCAGTACTTC
CASSEAKVLPTQYF
>TRBJ2-2|.|TRBV30|few
TGTGCCTGGAGTGTACCCAGGGGGGTAACCGGGGAGCTGTTTTTT
CAWSVPRGVTGELFF
>TRBJ2-1|TRBD1|TRBV15|.
TGTGCCACCCAACAACAGGGGAAGACCTACAATGAGCAGTTCTTC
CATQQQGKTYNEQFF
>TRBJ2-3|.|TRBV11-2|.
TGTGCCAGCAGAGGGCAGGGGATCTTCGGAGATACGCAGTATTTT
CASRGQGIFGDTQYF
>TRBJ1-1|.|TRBV5-1|.
TGCGCCAGCAGCCCAAGACAGGCAGCAATGAACACTGAAGCTTTCTTT
CASSPRQAAMNTEAFF
>TRBJ2-2|TRBD2|TRBV11-3|.
TGTGCCAGCAGCCTTAATAGCGGGAGATTTGCCGGGGAGCTGTTTTTT
CASSLNSGRFAGELFF
>TRBJ1-2|.|TRBV2|.
TGTGCCAGCAGTGCGGTGTTATATGGCTACACCTTC
CASSAVLYGYTF
>TRBJ2-6|.|TRBV29-1|.
TGCAGCGTTTTGTCACCGCGCTCTGGGGCCAACGTCCTGACTTTC
CSVLSPRSGANVLTF
>TRBJ2-1|TRBD1|TRBV12-3/TRBV12-4|.
TGTGCCAGCAGTACAGGGGGTCATGAGCAGTTCTTC
CASSTGGHEQFF
>TRBJ2-7|.|TRBV2|.
TGTGCCAGCAGGGGGACATTTGCCTACGAGCAGTACTTC
CASRGTFAYEQYF
>TRBJ1-2|.|TRBV24-1|.
TGTGCCACGAAGGGCGGGGGCAGGGGAAACTATGGCTACACCTTC
CATKGGGRGNYGYTF
>TRBJ2-7|.|TRBV7-9|.
TGTGCCAGCAGCTTAGAAACAGGAACCTACGAGCAGTACTTC
CASSLETGTYEQYF
>TRBJ2-2|.|TRBV11-2|.
TGTGCCAGCAGCAAGACAGCTTTGGAAAACACCGGGGAGCTGTTTTTT
CASSKTALENTGELFF
>TRBJ1-1|.|TRBV7-8|once
TGTGCCAGCAGCTTAACTTTAGCGAACACTGAAGCTTTCTTT
CASSLTLANTEAFF
>TRBJ2-1|.|TRBV19|.
TGTGCCAGTAGCCCGCAGGGGATGGCTAGCAATGAGCAGTTCTTC
CASSPQGMASNEQFF
>TRBJ2-7|TRBD1|TRBV29-1|.
TGCAGCGTTGAAGGGACAGGGGGCTACGAGCAGTACTTC
CSVEGTGGYEQYF
>TRBJ2-1|.|TRBV6-2/TRBV6-3|.
TGTGCCAGCAGTTACTCTGACCACCCGTCCGGGTATGATGAGCAGTTCTTC
CASSYSDHPSGYDEQFF
>TRBJ1-1|.|TRBV19|.
TGTGCCTGGCCACGGGGGAGGGCTTTCTTT
CAWPRGRAFF
>TRBJ2-7|.|TRBV15|.
TGTGCCACCAGCAGAGATCGTCAGGGCTACGAGCAGTACTTC
CATSRDRQGYEQYF
>TRBJ2-3|TRBD2|TRBV7-2|.
TGTGCCAGCAGCTCCGGGCAGCGGGGGGTCAATGGTAGCACAGATACGCAGTATTTT
CASSSGQRGVNGSTDTQYF
>TRBJ2-3|TRBD2|TRBV28|.
TGTGCCAGCAGCGGGGGAGGGGCCTACACAGATACGCAGTATTTT
CASSGGGAYTDTQYF
>TRBJ2-3|.|TRBV19|.
TGTGCCAGTAGTTTGGGGGCAGTTGGCACAGATACGCAGTATTTT
CASSLGAVGTDTQYF
>TRBJ1-2|TRBD1|TRBV19|.
TGTGCCAGCAATTCCCCATCCCATTCGAAGGACAGGGAGGGGGGCTACACCTTC
CASNSPSHSKDREGGYTF
>TRBJ2-7|.|TRBV11-2|.
TGTGCCAGCAGCTTAGATAGTGAAAAGCAGTACTTC
CASSLDSEKQYF
>TRBJ2-7|TRBD2|TRBV6-5|.
TGTGCCAGCAGTACAGCCGGGACTATATCCTACGAGCAGTACTTC
CASSTAGTISYEQYF
>TRBJ1-2|TRBD1|TRBV30|.
TGTGCCTGGAGTTCGAGGGGGCCGGAAGGCTACACCTTC
CAWSSRGPEGYTF
>TRBJ2-7|.|TRBV14|.
TGTGCCAGCAGCCAAACCGGGGAGCTTGGGGAGTACTTC
CASSQTGELGEYF